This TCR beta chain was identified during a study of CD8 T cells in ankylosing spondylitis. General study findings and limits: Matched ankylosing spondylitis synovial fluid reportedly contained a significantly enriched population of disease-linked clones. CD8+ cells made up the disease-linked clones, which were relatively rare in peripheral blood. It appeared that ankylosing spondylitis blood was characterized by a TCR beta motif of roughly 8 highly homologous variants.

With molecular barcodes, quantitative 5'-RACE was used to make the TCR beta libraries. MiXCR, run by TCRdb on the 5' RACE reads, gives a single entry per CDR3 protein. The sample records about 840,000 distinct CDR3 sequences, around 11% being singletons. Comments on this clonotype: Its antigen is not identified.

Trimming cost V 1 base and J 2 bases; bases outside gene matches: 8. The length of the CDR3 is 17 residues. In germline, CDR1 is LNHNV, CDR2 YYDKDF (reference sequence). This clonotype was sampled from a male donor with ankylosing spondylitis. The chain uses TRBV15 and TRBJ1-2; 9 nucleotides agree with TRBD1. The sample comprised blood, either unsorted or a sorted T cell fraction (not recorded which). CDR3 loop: CATSRGGSGQGNYGYTF. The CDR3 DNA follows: TGTGCCACCAGCAGAGGGGGTAGCGGACAGGGGAACTATGGCTACACCTTC.